One sample yielded the 15 T cell receptor beta chains listed below, sequenced in a study of blood T cell repertoires in COVID-19. Sequencing used immunoSEQ multiplex PCR; TCRdb keeps in-frame clones, though not all of them. The data show about 440,000 clones, with roughly 91% seen just once and roughly 4.3% held by the top ten. Specimen: peripheral blood. These receptors were obtained from a young woman with acute or convalescent COVID-19.

V is TRBV19 and J is TRBJ2-7; 8 nucleotides line up with TRBD2. The V segment lost 3 bases and the J segment 0 bases; nucleotides outside the gene matches: 4. This CDR3 spans 15 amino acids. The germline V gene encodes CDR1 LNHDA and CDR2 SQIVND (reference sequence). CDR3 sequence (DNA): TGTGCCAGTAGTATCGGTAGCGGGGCCTCCTACGAGCAGTACTTC. Protein: CASSIGSGASYEQYF.

The chain has TRBV2 and TRBJ2-2, with 9 bases matching TRBD2. Germline lookup yields CDR1 SNHLY and CDR2 FYNNEI. CDR3 length: 16 residues. After removal of 3 bases from V and 5 bases from J, the junction contained 7 bases not matched to a gene. CDR3: CASSDRRGGLTGELFF. As DNA, the CDR3 is TGTGCCAGCAGTGACCGGCGGGGGGGCCTGACCGGGGAGCTGTTTTTT.

The chain has TRBV6-5 and TRBJ1-2; no firm D call. The CDR3 has 12 amino acids. The germline gives CDR1 MNHEY, CDR2 SVGAGI. The V gene lost 10 bases and the J gene lost 1 base, with 10 bases spanning the gap. The CDR3 DNA sequence: TGTGCCACCCAAAGGAGTAACTATGGCTACACCTTC. Translated, it gives CATQRSNYGYTF.

This clone was counted only a few times. The V and J genes are TRBV5-6 and TRBJ2-5; possible D gene TRBD1, 6 bases. The CDR3 length is 15 residues. Germline lookup yields CDR1 SGHDT and CDR2 YYEEEE. The V and J ends lost 2 bases and 4 bases respectively, with 15 bases between them. CDR3 in DNA: TGTGCCAGCAGCTTACAGTTGACAGGTATAGAGACCCAGTACTTC. Amino acids: CASSLQLTGIETQYF.

This clone was counted once. The V call is TRBV2, the J call TRBJ1-1; D gene ambiguous. V lost 8 bases and J lost 2, with 12 bases in between. The V gene's germline CDR1 is SNHLY and CDR2 FYNNEI. CDR3 length equals 13 residues. The CDR3 reads CASGGVTNTEAFF. The CDR3 DNA follows: TGTGCCAGCGGAGGAGTGACTAACACTGAAGCTTTCTTT.

The chain carries TRBV5-1 and TRBJ2-1, with a possible D match to TRBD1 (5 bases). The CDR3 length is 13 residues. V was clipped by 0 bases and J by 7 bases, with 8 bases between them. CDR1 and CDR2 (germline): SGHRS, YFSETQ. The CDR3: CASSLDQGNEQFF. CDR3 in DNA: TGCGCCAGCAGCTTGGATCAGGGTAATGAGCAGTTCTTC.

The rearrangement uses TRBV3-1 (or the pseudogene TRBV3-2) and TRBJ2-1, with a tentative D call TRBD2 (6 bases). The length of the CDR3 is 14 residues. Trimming removed 0 bases at V and 12 bases at J, with 15 bases between. CDR1 LGHDT and CDR2 YNNKEL come from the germline V gene (reference sequence). The CDR3 region is CASSQETAYGGQFF. In DNA form, the CDR3 reads TGTGCCAGCAGCCAAGAGACCGCGTACGGGGGGCAGTTCTTC.

The chain is built from TRBV4-2 and TRBJ2-2, with TRBD2 matching 9 bases. The V gene's germline CDR1 is LGHNA and CDR2 YNFKEQ. Unmatched junction bases numbered 8, after V lost 4 bases and J lost 8 bases. This CDR3 comprises 15 residues. Here the CDR3 DNA reads TGTGCCAGCAGCCCAGCGGCGGGGGGGCCTGGGGAGCTGTTTTTT. Translated, it gives CASSPAAGGPGELFF.

The chain joins TRBV27 to TRBJ2-7; tentative D call: TRBD1 (6 bases). The germline gives CDR1 MNHEY, CDR2 SMNVEV (reference sequence). The V end lost 4 bases, the J end lost 3 bases, and 10 bases lay between the germline ends. The CDR3 spans 13 residues. The CDR3 reads CASSSQGNYEQYF. CDR3 bases: TGTGCCAGCAGTTCTCAGGGGAACTACGAGCAGTACTTC.

This chain joins TRBV28 and TRBJ1-5; a possible D gene is TRBD1 (6 bases). The CDR3 has 16 amino acids. Trimming pared 7 bases from V and 2 bases from J, leaving 18 bases between. From germline, CDR1 is MDHEN and CDR2 SYDVKM. The CDR3 DNA reads as TGTGCCAGCACAAAAGGAAACAGGGATCGCAATCAGCCCCAGCATTTT. It codes for CASTKGNRDRNQPQHF.

The V and J genes are TRBV6-4 and TRBJ2-3; possible D gene TRBD1, 6 bases. CDR1 and CDR2 (germline): MRHNA, SNTAGT. Trimming removed 4 bases from V and 4 bases from J, with 9 bases in between. This CDR3 is built from 13 residues. The CDR3 loop reads CASSVQGSDTQYF. The CDR3 nucleotides read TGTGCCAGCAGTGTACAGGGCTCAGATACGCAGTATTTT.

The chain uses TRBV4-2 and TRBJ2-1; 9 bases agree with TRBD2. This CDR3 is built from 16 residues. J gave up 5 bases and V 3 bases, and 8 bases lay outside the gene matches. Germline CDR1 and CDR2: LGHNA and YNFKEQ. CDR3 sequence reads: CASSHRAGGSHNEQFF. The CDR3 DNA reads as TGTGCCAGCAGCCACAGAGCGGGGGGTTCCCACAATGAGCAGTTCTTC.

The gene calls are TRBV27 and TRBJ2-5; D might be TRBD2 (5 bases). This CDR3 region has 14 residues. Trimming removed 4 bases at V and 5 bases at J, with 14 bases between. The germline V gene has CDR1 MNHEY and CDR2 SMNVEV (reference sequence). The CDR3 reads CASSSPEGGETQYF. CDR3 DNA: TGTGCCAGCAGTTCTCCCGAGGGTGGCGAGACCCAGTACTTC.

The chain carries TRBV3-1 (or the pseudogene TRBV3-2) and TRBJ1-5, with unresolved D. Trimming pared 1 base from V and 0 bases from J, leaving 10 bases between. The CDR3 has 16 amino acids. Germline-derived CDR1 and CDR2 are LGHDT and YNNKEL (reference sequence). CDR3 sequence (DNA): TGTGCCAGCAGCCAAGGTGGAGTTTATAGCAATCAGCCCCAGCATTTT. This encodes CASSQGGVYSNQPQHF.

Many counts were recorded for this clone. CDR3 region: CASSFGNRPGRVGEQFF. CDR3 sequence (DNA): TGTGCCAGCAGCTTCGGGAATCGACCCGGGCGGGTTGGTGAGCAGTTCTTC. The gene calls are TRBV11-2 and TRBJ2-1, with D possibly being TRBD2 (5 bases). Between the trimmed V and J ends, which lost 3 bases and 9 bases, there was a span of 24 bases. CDR1 is SGHAT, CDR2 FQNNGV, per germline. CDR3 size: 17 residues.